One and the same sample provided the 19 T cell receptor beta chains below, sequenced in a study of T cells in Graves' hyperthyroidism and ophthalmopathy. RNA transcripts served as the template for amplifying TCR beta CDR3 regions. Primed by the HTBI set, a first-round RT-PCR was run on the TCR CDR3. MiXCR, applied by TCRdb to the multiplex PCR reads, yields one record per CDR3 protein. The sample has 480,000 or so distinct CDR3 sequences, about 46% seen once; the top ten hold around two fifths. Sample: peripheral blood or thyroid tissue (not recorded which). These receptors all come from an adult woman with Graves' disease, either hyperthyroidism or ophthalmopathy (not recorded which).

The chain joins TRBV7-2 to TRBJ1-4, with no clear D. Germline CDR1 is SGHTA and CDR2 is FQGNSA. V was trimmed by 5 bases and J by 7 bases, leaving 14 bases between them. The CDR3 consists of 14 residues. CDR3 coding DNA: TGTGCCAGCAGCCTCTGGGGTGTTAGTGAAAAACTGTTTTTT. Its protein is CASSLWGVSEKLFF.

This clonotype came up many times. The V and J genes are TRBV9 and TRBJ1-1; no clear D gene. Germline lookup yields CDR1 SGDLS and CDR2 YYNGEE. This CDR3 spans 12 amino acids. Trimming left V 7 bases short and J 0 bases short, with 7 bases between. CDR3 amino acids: CASGIMNTEAFF. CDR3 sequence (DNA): TGTGCCAGCGGGATCATGAACACTGAAGCTTTCTTT.

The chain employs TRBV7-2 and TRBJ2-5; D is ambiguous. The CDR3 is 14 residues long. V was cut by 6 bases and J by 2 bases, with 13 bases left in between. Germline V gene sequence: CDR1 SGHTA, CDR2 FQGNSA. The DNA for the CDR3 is TGTGCCAGCAGTCCCAAGAACGAGCAAGAGACCCAGTACTTC. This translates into CASSPKNEQETQYF.

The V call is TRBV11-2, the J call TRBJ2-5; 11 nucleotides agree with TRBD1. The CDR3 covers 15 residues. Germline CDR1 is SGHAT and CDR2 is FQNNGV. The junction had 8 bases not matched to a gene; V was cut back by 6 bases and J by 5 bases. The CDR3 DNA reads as TGTGCCAGCAGTTTCCCGGGACAGGGGGTCGAGACCCAGTACTTC. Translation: CASSFPGQGVETQYF.

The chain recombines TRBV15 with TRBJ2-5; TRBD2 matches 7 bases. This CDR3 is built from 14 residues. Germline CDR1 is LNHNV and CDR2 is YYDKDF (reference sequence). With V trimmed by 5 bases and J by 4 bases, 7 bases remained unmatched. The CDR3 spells CATSGGGSSETQYF. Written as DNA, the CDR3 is TGTGCCACCAGCGGGGGGGGATCGTCAGAGACCCAGTACTTC.

In DNA form, the CDR3 reads TGTGCCAGCTCCTTCGGACTAGCGTATTACGAGCAGTACTTC. It codes for CASSFGLAYYEQYF. This chain connects TRBV7-9 to TRBJ2-7, with 9 bases fitting TRBD2. Looked up from germline, CDR1 is SEHNR and CDR2 is FQNEAQ (reference sequence). Trimming at V came to 8 bases and at J to 4 bases, leaving 9 bases not matched to a gene. The CDR3 contains 14 residues.

The CDR3 protein is CSTRDSYEQYF. The CDR3 DNA reads TGCAGCACCCGGGACAGCTACGAGCAGTACTTC. V usage is TRBV29-1 and J usage is TRBJ2-7; 7 bases match TRBD1. CDR3 length: 11 residues. J lost 3 bases, V lost 8 bases, and 4 bases had no gene match. CDR1 and CDR2 (germline): SQVTM, ANQGSEA.

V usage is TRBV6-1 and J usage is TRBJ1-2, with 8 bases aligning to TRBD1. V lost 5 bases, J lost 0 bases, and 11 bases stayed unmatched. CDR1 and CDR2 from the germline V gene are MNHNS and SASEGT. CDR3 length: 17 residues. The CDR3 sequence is CASSQGHGQGPNYGYTF. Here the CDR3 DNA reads TGTGCCAGCAGTCAGGGGCACGGACAGGGACCTAACTATGGCTACACCTTC.

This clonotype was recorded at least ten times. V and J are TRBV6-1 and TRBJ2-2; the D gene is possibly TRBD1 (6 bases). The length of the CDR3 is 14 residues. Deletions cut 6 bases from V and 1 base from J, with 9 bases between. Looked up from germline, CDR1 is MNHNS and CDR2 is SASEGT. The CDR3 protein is CASSETGNTGELFF. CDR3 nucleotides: TGTGCCAGCAGCGAGACAGGGAACACCGGGGAGCTGTTTTTT.

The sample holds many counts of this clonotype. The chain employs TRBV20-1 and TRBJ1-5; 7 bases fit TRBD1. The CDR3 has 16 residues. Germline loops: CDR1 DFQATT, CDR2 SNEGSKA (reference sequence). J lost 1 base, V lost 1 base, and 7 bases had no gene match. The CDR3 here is CSARVTRGMSNQPQHF. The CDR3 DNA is TGCAGTGCTAGAGTAACCAGGGGGATGAGCAATCAGCCCCAGCATTTT.

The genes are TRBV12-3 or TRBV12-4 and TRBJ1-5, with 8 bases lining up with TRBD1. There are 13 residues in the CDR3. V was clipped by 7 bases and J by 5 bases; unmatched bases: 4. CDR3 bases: TGTGCCAGCAAACTACAGGGGGATCAGCCCCAGCATTTT. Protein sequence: CASKLQGDQPQHF.

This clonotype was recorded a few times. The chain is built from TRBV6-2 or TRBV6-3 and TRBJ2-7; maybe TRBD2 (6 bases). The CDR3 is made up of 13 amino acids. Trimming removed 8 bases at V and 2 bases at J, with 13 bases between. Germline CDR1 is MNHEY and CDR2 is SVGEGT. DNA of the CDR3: TGTGCCAGCGCTAGCGCGAATACCTACGAGCAGTACTTC. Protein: CASASANTYEQYF.

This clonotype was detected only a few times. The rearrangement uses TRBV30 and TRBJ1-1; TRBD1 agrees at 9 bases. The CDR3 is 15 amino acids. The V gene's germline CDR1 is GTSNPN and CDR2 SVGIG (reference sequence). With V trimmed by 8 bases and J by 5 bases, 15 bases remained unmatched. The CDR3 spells CASSVQGARGTEAFF. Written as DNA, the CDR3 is TGTGCCAGCAGTGTACAGGGGGCGCGAGGAACTGAAGCTTTCTTT.

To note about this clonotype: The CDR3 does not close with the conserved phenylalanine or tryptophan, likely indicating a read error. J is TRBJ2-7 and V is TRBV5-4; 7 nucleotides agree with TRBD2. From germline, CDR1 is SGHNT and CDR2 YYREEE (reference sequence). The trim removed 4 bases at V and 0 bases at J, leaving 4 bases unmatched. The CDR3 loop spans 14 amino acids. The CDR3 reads CASSLGTTSYEQYL. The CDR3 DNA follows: TGTGCCAGCAGCCTCGGGACTACCTCCTACGAGCAGTACCTC.

The CDR3 DNA reads TGTGCCAGCAAAGGTCGGGGGCACCACGAGCAGTACTTC. It specifies CASKGRGHHEQYF. The chain links TRBV2 to TRBJ2-7; D could derive from TRBD1 or TRBD2 (6 bases each). Germline V gene lookup returns CDR1 SNHLY and CDR2 FYNNEI. V was shortened by 7 bases and J by 5 bases, with 15 bases between the two germline ends. CDR3 size: 13 residues.

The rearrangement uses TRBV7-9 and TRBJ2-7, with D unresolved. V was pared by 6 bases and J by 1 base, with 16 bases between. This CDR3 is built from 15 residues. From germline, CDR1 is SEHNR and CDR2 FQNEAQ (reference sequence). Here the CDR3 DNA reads TGTGCCAGCAGTCTGAACGGGCCGGGTTCCTACGAGCAGTACTTC. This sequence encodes CASSLNGPGSYEQYF.

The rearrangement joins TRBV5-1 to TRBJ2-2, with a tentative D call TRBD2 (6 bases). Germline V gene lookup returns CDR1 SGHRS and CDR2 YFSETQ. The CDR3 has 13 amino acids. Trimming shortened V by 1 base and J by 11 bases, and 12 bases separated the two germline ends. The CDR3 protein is CASSLREQNELFF. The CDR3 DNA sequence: TGCGCCAGCAGCTTGCGGGAGCAAAATGAGCTGTTTTTT.

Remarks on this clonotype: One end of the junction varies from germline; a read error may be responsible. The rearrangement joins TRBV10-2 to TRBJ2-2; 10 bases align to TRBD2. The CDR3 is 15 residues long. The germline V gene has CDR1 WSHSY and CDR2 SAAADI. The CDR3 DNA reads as TGCGCCAGCAGGGGAGCGGGAGGGCAAACCGGCGAGCTGTTTTTT. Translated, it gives CASRGAGGQTGELFF.

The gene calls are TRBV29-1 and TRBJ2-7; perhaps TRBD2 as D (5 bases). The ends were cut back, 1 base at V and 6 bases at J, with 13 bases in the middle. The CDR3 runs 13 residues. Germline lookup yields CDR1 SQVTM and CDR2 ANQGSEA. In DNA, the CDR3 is TGCAGCGTTGAAGGGGGAGAGGGCTTCGAGCAGTACTTC. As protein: CSVEGGEGFEQYF.